Shown below are 32 T cell receptor beta chains from a single sample sequenced in a study of human T cells and chemical hapten exposure. TCRdb analysed the RACE reads with MiXCR anew, one entry per CDR3 protein. The sample yields under 200,000 distinct CDR3 sequences, 25% to 35% seen once. Regarding time point: patch test 3, about 24 weeks after DPC sensitization. The treatment here: therapeutic diphenylcyclopropenone sensitization with weekly scalp DPC. The sequencing here drew on whole blood, taken in connection with sensitization to the hapten diphenylcyclopropenone (DPC). The receptors were sampled from a woman aged 18-29 years with alopecia areata. Some clones in this sample may be carry-over from other donors' samples.

The rearrangement links TRBV4-1 to TRBJ2-2; D possibly matches TRBD1 or TRBD2 (6 bases each). The germline V gene has CDR1 MGHRA and CDR2 YSYEKL. V lost 2 bases and J lost 0, with 13 bases in between. The CDR3 has 17 residues. Here the CDR3 reads CASSQRGGTANTGELFF. The CDR3 DNA reads TGCGCCAGCAGCCAAAGAGGGGGGACCGCGAACACCGGGGAGCTGTTTTTT.

V and J are TRBV6-2 or TRBV6-3 and TRBJ2-5; TRBD1 matches 7 bases. Germline loops: CDR1 MNHEY, CDR2 SVGEGT. V trimming: 2 bases; J trimming: 1 base; junction bases outside the gene matches: 7. The CDR3 is 16 amino acids. The CDR3 region has the DNA TGTGCCAGCAGTTACCGTCGACAGGGATTCCAAGAGACCCAGTACTTC. Amino acid sequence: CASSYRRQGFQETQYF.

This clonotype was recorded a few times. The gene calls are TRBV2 and TRBJ1-2, with D maybe TRBD1 (6 bases). V was cut by 2 bases and J by 8 bases, with 15 bases left in between. The germline gives CDR1 SNHLY, CDR2 FYNNEI. This CDR3 has 14 amino acids. The CDR3 region is CASSENRDIKGYTF. Written as DNA, the CDR3 is TGTGCCAGCAGTGAAAACCGGGACATTAAGGGCTACACCTTC.

V and J are TRBV12-5 and TRBJ1-2; TRBD1 matches at 7 bases. CDR1 and CDR2 from the germline V gene are LGHNT and FRNRAP. V was pared by 1 base and J by 7 bases, with 9 bases of the junction left unmatched. This CDR3 is built from 15 residues. CDR3: CASGLEERGLGGYTF. The CDR3, as DNA: TGTGCTAGTGGTTTGGAAGAAAGGGGGCTGGGTGGCTACACCTTC.

The chain carries TRBV15 and TRBJ1-2; no definite D call. The CDR3 length is 15 residues. Trimming cost V 0 bases and J 8 bases, with 16 bases left between them. CDR1 is LNHNV and CDR2 is YYDKDF in the germline V gene (reference sequence). The CDR3 region has the DNA TGTGCCACCAGCAGAGAGGCATCATCCCATTGGGGCTACACCTTC. This gives the protein CATSREASSHWGYTF.

The chain has TRBV5-5 and TRBJ1-6; 9 bases map to TRBD1. Germline V CDR1 and CDR2: SGHKS, YYEKEE (reference sequence). With 4 bases clipped from V and 14 bases from J, the junction kept 13 bases outside the gene matches. This CDR3 is 15 amino acids long. CDR3 residues: CASSPGDRVLTTLHF. The CDR3 DNA reads TGTGCCAGCAGCCCGGGGGACAGGGTGCTTACAACCCTCCACTTT.

This clonotype turned up a few times. The chain recombines TRBV20-1 with TRBJ1-4; D ambiguous. This CDR3 spans 14 amino acids. The V gene lost 0 bases and the J gene lost 7 bases, with 12 bases spanning the gap. Germline assignment: CDR1 DFQATT and CDR2 SNEGSKA (reference sequence). Written as DNA, the CDR3 is TGCAGTGCTAGAGATCGGCCGGCTGGTGAAAAACTGTTTTTT. Its translation is CSARDRPAGEKLFF.

This chain connects TRBV29-1 to TRBJ1-1; D uncertain. CDR1 is SQVTM and CDR2 is ANQGSEA in the germline V gene. The CDR3 is 11 amino acids. V was cut by 6 bases and J by 5 bases, with 10 bases left in between. As DNA, the CDR3 is TGCAGCGTCCCCCGTGGGACTGAAGCTTTCTTT. Its protein is CSVPRGTEAFF.

The chain couples TRBV20-1 to TRBJ2-5; possibly TRBD1 or TRBD2 for D (7 bases each). The germline V and J ends were trimmed by 6 bases and 5 bases, with 19 bases remaining between them. Germline V gives CDR1 DFQATT, CDR2 SNEGSKA (reference sequence). CDR3 length: 14 amino acids. The CDR3 loop is CSAARGAGVETQYF. DNA for the CDR3: TGCAGTGCGGCCAGGGGGGCGGGAGTGGAGACCCAGTACTTC.

This clonotype was seen only a few times. This chain links TRBV4-3 with TRBJ2-5, with TRBD1 matching 7 bases. Losses at the gene ends were 0 bases for V and 6 bases for J; bases not matched to a gene: 1. The germline V gene encodes CDR1 LGHNA and CDR2 YSLEER. The CDR3 loop spans 13 amino acids. This CDR3 reads CASSQDRGQTQYF. The CDR3 coding sequence is TGCGCCAGCAGCCAAGATAGGGGGCAGACCCAGTACTTC.

The rearrangement uses TRBV4-1 and TRBJ2-3; D possibly corresponds to TRBD1 (5 bases). The CDR3 covers 15 residues. Trimming cost V 11 bases and J 2 bases, with 20 bases left between them. Germline V lookup: CDR1 MGHRA, CDR2 YSYEKL. The CDR3, as DNA: TGCGCCGGGGCAAAGGGGATAACGAACACAGATACGCAGTATTTT. As protein: CAGAKGITNTDTQYF.

The rearrangement joins TRBV7-2 to TRBJ2-4, with D hard to call. Germline CDR1 and CDR2: SGHTA and FQGNSA. The CDR3 is made up of 16 amino acids. V was shortened by 1 base and J by 0 bases, with 10 bases between the two germline ends. CDR3 in DNA: TGTGCCAGCAGCTTAGATAACAGCCTAGCCAAAAACATTCAGTACTTC. As protein: CASSLDNSLAKNIQYF.

This clonotype was picked up a small number of times. V usage is TRBV27 and J usage is TRBJ1-2, with 8 positions matching TRBD1. There are 15 residues in the CDR3. The germline V gene has CDR1 MNHEY and CDR2 SMNVEV (reference sequence). The trim removed 5 bases at V and 7 bases at J, leaving 12 bases unmatched. Here the CDR3 DNA reads TGTGCCAGCAGTGCGCTCCGTCAGGGGGCAAGTGGCTACACCTTC. It is translated as CASSALRQGASGYTF.

This clonotype was found once. A much more abundant neighbour one base away suggests this may be a read error. As DNA, the CDR3 is TGTGCCAGCAGCTTTAAGGCGTTCCGAGAGACCCAGTACTTC. This codes for CASSFKAFRETQYF. J is TRBJ2-5 and V is TRBV7-2; the D is unclear. The CDR3 contains 14 residues. Trimming removed 3 bases from V and 4 bases from J, with 12 bases in between. Looked up from germline, CDR1 is SGHTA and CDR2 is FQGNSA.

This chain connects TRBV7-2 to TRBJ2-7; the D is unclear. This CDR3 has 14 residues. Germline lookup yields CDR1 SGHTA and CDR2 FQGNSA. The CDR3 sequence is CAVSWRYKTNEQYF. The CDR3 nucleotides read TGTGCTGTCTCGTGGCGGTACAAAACTAACGAGCAGTACTTC.

The chain is built from TRBV4-3 and TRBJ1-6, with TRBD1 matching 9 bases. V was clipped by 0 bases and J by 7 bases; unmatched bases: 7. There are 17 residues in the CDR3. From germline, CDR1 is LGHNA and CDR2 YSLEER. CDR3 DNA: TGCGCCAGCAGCCAAGATACCGGACAGGGGAAGAATTCACCCCTCCACTTT. Translated: CASSQDTGQGKNSPLHF.

The V gene is TRBV7-2, the J gene TRBJ2-1; D call uncertain. Trimming removed 4 bases from V and 6 bases from J, with 16 bases in between. The V gene's germline CDR1 is SGHTA and CDR2 FQGNSA. The CDR3 runs 15 residues. The CDR3 DNA reads as TGTGCCAGCAGCTCCCAAGGAATAAGCGTCAATGAGCAGTTCTTC. The encoded protein is CASSSQGISVNEQFF.

This chain links TRBV10-3 with TRBJ2-3; D is possibly TRBD2 (6 bases). The CDR3 is 12 residues long. V lost 8 bases, J lost 3 bases, and 9 bases lay in between. Germline V CDR1 and CDR2: ENHRY, SYGVKD. The CDR3 nucleotides are TGTGCCATCTCCGGGAGAACAGATACGCAGTATTTT. Its translation: CAISGRTDTQYF.

This clonotype was detected a few times. The V gene is TRBV7-9, the J gene TRBJ1-2, with a weak D call TRBD1 (6 bases). V was trimmed by 3 bases and J by 5 bases, leaving 13 bases between them. Germline lookup yields CDR1 SEHNR and CDR2 FQNEAQ (reference sequence). This CDR3 region has 14 residues. CDR3 DNA: TGTGCCAGCAGCTTCGGACAGTCAAATTATGGCTACACCTTC. Amino acid sequence: CASSFGQSNYGYTF. Full variable domain (rest looked up from reference TRBV7-9 and TRBJ1-2): DTGVSQNPRHKITKRGQNVTFRCDPISEHNRLYWYRQTLGQGPEFLTYFQNEAQLEKSRLLSDRFSAERPKGSFSTLEIQRTEQGDSAMYLCASSFGQSNYGYTFGSGTRLTVV.

This clonotype has at least ten counts. The rearrangement joins TRBV7-2 to TRBJ2-3; D remains unclear. The J call is doubtful: the DNA matches TRBJ2-5 better. The germline V gene has CDR1 SGHTA and CDR2 FQGNSA. The CDR3 runs 11 residues. This CDR3 reads CASSLGGTQYF. In DNA, the CDR3 is TGTGCCAGCAGCTTAGGAGGGACCCAGTACTTC.

CDR3 sequence reads: CATSGPNTEAFF. CDR3 bases: TGTGCCACCAGTGGTCCAAACACTGAAGCTTTCTTT. This sequence joins TRBV24-1 and TRBJ1-1, with D unresolved. V was shortened by 5 bases and J by 2 bases, with 5 bases between the two germline ends. Germline loops: CDR1 KGHDR, CDR2 SFDVKD. The length of the CDR3 is 12 residues.

This sequence joins TRBV4-1 and TRBJ2-7, with TRBD1 matching 7 bases. Trimming at V came to 2 bases and at J to 0 bases, leaving 10 bases not matched to a gene. This CDR3 spans 17 amino acids. CDR1 MGHRA and CDR2 YSYEKL come from the germline V gene. CDR3 in amino acids: CASSQKQTGESSYEQYF. CDR3 bases: TGCGCCAGCAGCCAAAAACAAACAGGGGAAAGCTCCTACGAGCAGTACTTC.

In this sample, this clonotype turned up a few times. The rearrangement links TRBV15 to TRBJ2-1; 9 bases map to TRBD2. Germline V gene lookup returns CDR1 LNHNV and CDR2 YYDKDF (reference sequence). J was trimmed by 10 bases and V by 1 base; bases with no gene match: 2. The CDR3 is 13 residues long. CDR3 sequence reads: CATSRGGLAEQFF. Written as DNA, the CDR3 is TGTGCCACCAGCAGAGGAGGACTAGCGGAGCAGTTCTTC.

The CDR3 nucleotides are TGTGCCAGCAGCCTCGGCCCTACTACGAACGAGCAGTACTTC. Translated: CASSLGPTTNEQYF. The rearrangement uses TRBV9 and TRBJ2-7; D is unclear. There are 14 residues in the CDR3. Germline values: CDR1 SGDLS, CDR2 YYNGEE. The V end was cut by 4 bases, the J end by 5 bases, with 16 bases between. Variable domain in full (rest from reference TRBV9 and TRBJ2-7): DSGVTQTPKHLITATGQRVTLRCSPRSGDLSVYWYQQSLDQGLQFLIQYYNGEERAKGNILERFSAQQFPDLHSELNLSSLELGDSALYFCASSLGPTTNEQYFGPGTRLTVT.

V gene TRBV7-9 combines with J gene TRBJ2-2; possible D gene TRBD2, 5 bases. Germline values: CDR1 SEHNR, CDR2 FQNEAQ (reference sequence). The V end was cut by 8 bases, the J end by 2 bases, with 12 bases between. This CDR3 region has 14 residues. CDR3 loop: CASPRGYNTGELFF. CDR3 coding DNA: TGTGCCAGCCCTCGGGGTTATAACACCGGGGAGCTGTTTTTT.

Only a few counts were recorded for this clonotype. V and J are TRBV4-3 and TRBJ1-5; possibly TRBD1 for D (5 bases). CDR1 and CDR2 from the germline V gene are LGHNA and YSLEER. This CDR3 region has 14 residues. V shed 2 bases and J shed 6 bases, with 11 bases lying between them. Written as DNA, the CDR3 is TGCGCCAGCAGCCAATTCGCTGGGGGTCAGCCCCAGCATTTT. It encodes CASSQFAGGQPQHF.

In this sample, this clonotype turned up a few times. V usage is TRBV5-1 and J usage is TRBJ2-6; 7 nucleotides agree with TRBD1. Germline-derived CDR1 and CDR2 are SGHRS and YFSETQ. The CDR3 covers 12 residues. V dropped 0 bases and J dropped 18; count of bases not matched to a gene: 6. In DNA form, the CDR3 reads TGCGCCAGCAGCTTGGAACACAGGGACAGGACTTTC. Its translation: CASSLEHRDRTF.

This clonotype was detected only a few times. J is TRBJ1-5 and V is TRBV27; weak D call: TRBD1 (5 bases). Germline-derived CDR1 and CDR2 are MNHEY and SMNVEV (reference sequence). V lost 5 bases to trimming and J lost 0 bases, with 14 bases between them. The CDR3 is 16 amino acids. This CDR3 is CASSTLSQGSNQPQHF. The DNA of the CDR3 is TGTGCCAGCAGTACCCTGTCGCAGGGTAGCAATCAGCCCCAGCATTTT.

This chain uses TRBV9 with TRBJ2-3, with D perhaps matching TRBD2 (6 bases). Germline V gene sequence: CDR1 SGDLS, CDR2 YYNGEE. V was pared by 1 base and J by 0 bases, with 12 bases between. This CDR3 has 16 residues. This chain's CDR3 is CASSVSGGSSTDTQYF. In DNA, the CDR3 is TGTGCCAGCAGCGTAAGTGGGGGGTCTAGCACAGATACGCAGTATTTT.

In its sample, this clonotype was seen a few times. The rearrangement joins TRBV6-5 to TRBJ2-1, with a possible D match to TRBD2 (6 bases). This CDR3 is built from 15 residues. Germline V gene lookup returns CDR1 MNHEY and CDR2 SVGAGI. V lost 7 bases and J lost 1, with 14 bases in between. CDR3: CASTSAGQSYNEQFF. The CDR3 bases are TGTGCCAGCACTTCAGCGGGTCAATCCTACAATGAGCAGTTCTTC.

This rearrangement joins TRBV18 to TRBJ2-7; 9 positions agree with TRBD2. The J segment lost 6 bases and the V segment lost 0 bases, leaving 12 bases of the junction unmatched. CDR3 size: 17 residues. Germline V gives CDR1 KGHSH, CDR2 LQKENI. The DNA for the CDR3 is TGTGCCAGCTCACCACCGGGGACCGAGCGGGGGGTAGGCGAGCAGTACTTC. This translates into CASSPPGTERGVGEQYF.

This clonotype was recorded only once. The V call is TRBV18, the J call TRBJ1-4, with D possibly being TRBD1 (6 bases). The CDR3 is 14 amino acids. V was pared by 3 bases and J by 8 bases, with 13 bases between. CDR1 is KGHSH, CDR2 LQKENI, per germline. CDR3 bases: TGTGCCAGCTCACCTGGAGGGGGGAACGAAAAACTGTTTTTT. It is translated as CASSPGGGNEKLFF.